The 11 T cell receptor beta chains given below trace back to one sample, sequenced in a study of T cell repertoires in cytomegalovirus infection. TCRdb re-called the reads with MiXCR, one entry per CDR3 protein. The sample yields around 530,000 distinct CDR3 sequences, around 27% seen once. The sequenced sample consisted of PBMCs. The receptor set was obtained from a human donor in good health (CMV status not recorded). Some clones in this sample may be carry-over from other donors' samples.

This clonotype occurred a few times. This rearrangement joins TRBV19 to TRBJ1-5; D gene unclear. The CDR3 runs 13 residues. Germline CDR1 LNHDA, CDR2 SQIVND (reference sequence). The V end lost 7 bases, the J end lost 3 bases, and 10 bases lay between the germline ends. In DNA form, the CDR3 reads TGTGCCAGTAACTCAGGTTACAATCAGCCCCAGCATTTT. Translating gives CASNSGYNQPQHF.

The V call is TRBV7-2, the J call TRBJ2-7; 14 bases align to TRBD2. This CDR3 is built from 18 residues. V lost 4 bases and J lost 4; bases outside the gene matches: 12. Looked up from germline, CDR1 is SGHTA and CDR2 is FQGNSA. The CDR3 loop is CASSYQTGTSGSGYEQYF. DNA of the CDR3: TGTGCCAGCAGCTACCAGACCGGGACTAGCGGGAGCGGATACGAGCAGTACTTC.

A few counts support this clonotype. V gene TRBV6-5 combines with J gene TRBJ2-1; 9 nucleotides line up with TRBD2. Trimming cost V 5 bases and J 5 bases; bases outside gene matches: 7. Germline V gives CDR1 MNHEY, CDR2 SVGAGI. This CDR3 comprises 15 residues. The CDR3 nucleotides are TGTGCCAGCAGTAGGTCGACTAGCGGTGACAATGAGCAGTTCTTC. Translating it yields CASSRSTSGDNEQFF.

The genes are TRBV25-1 and TRBJ2-2; D might be TRBD1 (5 bases). This CDR3 comprises 16 residues. V shed 3 bases and J shed 4 bases, with 15 bases lying between them. CDR1 and CDR2 (germline): MGHDK, SYGVNS. CDR3 sequence (DNA): TGTGCCAGCAGTGAGGCCAGGGAAGAAATCACCGGGGAGCTGTTTTTT. This sequence encodes CASSEAREEITGELFF. Full variable domain (remainder filled in from reference TRBV25-1 and TRBJ2-2): EADIYQTPRYLVIGTGKKITLECSQTMGHDKMYWYQQDPGMELHLIHYSYGVNSTEKGDLSSESTVSRIRTEHFPLTLESARPSHTSQYLCASSEAREEITGELFFGEGSRLTVL.

The chain is built from TRBV10-3 and TRBJ2-5; D perhaps matches TRBD2 (5 bases). The ends were cut back, 3 bases at V and 4 bases at J, with 9 bases in the middle. The CDR3 has 13 amino acids. In germline, CDR1 is ENHRY, CDR2 SYGVKD. The CDR3 reads CAISDGVGETQYF. CDR3 nucleotides: TGTGCCATCAGTGACGGGGTAGGAGAGACCCAGTACTTC.

The chain combines TRBV27 with TRBJ1-5; no clear D. Looked up from germline, CDR1 is MNHEY and CDR2 is SMNVEV (reference sequence). CDR3 length equals 14 residues. V gave up 3 bases and J gave up 2 bases, with 8 bases separating them. This CDR3 reads CASSFRVGNQPQHF. The CDR3 coding sequence is TGTGCCAGCAGTTTCCGCGTGGGCAATCAGCCCCAGCATTTT.

This chain connects TRBV30 to TRBJ2-3; D remains ambiguous. V dropped 7 bases and J dropped 4 bases, with 18 bases sitting between them. This CDR3 has 14 amino acids. From germline, CDR1 is GTSNPN and CDR2 SVGIG (reference sequence). The DNA of the CDR3 is TGTGCCTCCTGGAGAGCCGAAGAACCAGATACGCAGTATTTT. Its translation is CASWRAEEPDTQYF.

This clonotype was counted only a few times. This chain uses TRBV12-3 or TRBV12-4 with TRBJ1-2, with TRBD1 matching over 10 bases. Trimming cost V 1 base and J 5 bases; bases outside gene matches: 10. This CDR3 is built from 17 residues. This CDR3 is CASSLVFGTGVLYGYTF. CDR3 DNA: TGTGCCAGCAGTTTAGTGTTCGGGACAGGGGTATTATATGGCTACACCTTC.

This clonotype was seen more than once but under ten times. This chain uses TRBV25-1 with TRBJ2-1; a possible D gene is TRBD2 (5 bases). Germline V lookup: CDR1 MGHDK, CDR2 SYGVNS. Trimming left V 2 bases short and J 2 bases short, with 13 bases between. This CDR3 is built from 16 residues. Written as DNA, the CDR3 is TGTGCCAGCAGTGAAAACGTTGAGGGAGCCTACAATGAGCAGTTCTTC. Its translation is CASSENVEGAYNEQFF.

In its sample, this clonotype was seen a few times. This chain uses TRBV19 with TRBJ2-1; D is unresolved. V lost 1 base and J lost 0, with 7 bases in between. Germline V gives CDR1 LNHDA, CDR2 SQIVND (reference sequence). This CDR3 is built from 15 residues. CDR3 protein: CASSIALGSYNEQFF. The CDR3 DNA reads as TGTGCCAGTAGTATAGCGCTCGGCTCCTACAATGAGCAGTTCTTC.

This clonotype has at least ten counts. The chain links TRBV7-6 to TRBJ2-5; D unclear. Germline loops: CDR1 SGHVS, CDR2 FNYEAQ. Trimming took 5 bases from V and 1 from J, leaving 11 bases between them. CDR3 size: 14 residues. The CDR3 spells CASSPGYLQETQYF. CDR3 bases: TGTGCCAGCAGCCCCGGGTACCTCCAAGAGACCCAGTACTTC.